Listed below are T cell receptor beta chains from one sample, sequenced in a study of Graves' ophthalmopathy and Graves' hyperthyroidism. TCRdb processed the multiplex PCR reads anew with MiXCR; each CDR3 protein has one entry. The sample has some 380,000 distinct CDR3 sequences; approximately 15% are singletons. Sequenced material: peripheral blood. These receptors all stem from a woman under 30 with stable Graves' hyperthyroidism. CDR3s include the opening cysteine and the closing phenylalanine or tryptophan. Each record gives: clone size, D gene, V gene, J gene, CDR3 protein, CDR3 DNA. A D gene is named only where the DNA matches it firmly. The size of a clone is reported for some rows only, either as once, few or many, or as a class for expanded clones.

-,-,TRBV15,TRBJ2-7,CATSPAGSLAYEQYF,TGTGCCACCAGCCCCGCGGGGTCCTTGGCCTACGAGCAGTACTTC
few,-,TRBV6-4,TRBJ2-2,CASRVGRGQDPAGIPGELFF,TGTGCCAGCAGAGTAGGGCGGGGACAGGACCCAGCGGGAATTCCCGGGGAGCTGTTTTTT
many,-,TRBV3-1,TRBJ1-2,CASRQSGREDGYTF,TGTGCCAGCAGGCAATCGGGTAGGGAGGATGGCTACACCTTC
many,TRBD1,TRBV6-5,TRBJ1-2,CASSYSMGQNYGYTF,TGTGCCAGCAGTTACTCCATGGGACAGAACTATGGCTACACCTTC
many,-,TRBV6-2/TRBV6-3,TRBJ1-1,CASRRPVYVNTEAFF,TGTGCCAGCAGGCGCCCGGTTTACGTCAACACTGAAGCTTTCTTT
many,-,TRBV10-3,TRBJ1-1,CAISESGRSGNEGAFF,TGTGCCATCAGTGAGTCGGGCCGGAGCGGTAACGAAGGAGCTTTCTTT
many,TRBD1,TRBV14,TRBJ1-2,CASSRDSDGGTFGYTF,TGTGCCAGCAGCCGGGACAGTGACGGAGGGACCTTTGGCTACACCTTC
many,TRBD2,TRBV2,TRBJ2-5,CASSLRTSGQETQYF,TGTGCCAGCAGTTTACGGACTAGCGGGCAAGAGACCCAGTACTTC
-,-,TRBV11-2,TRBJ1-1,CAGSQPGRGRTEAFF,TGCGCCGGCAGCCAGCCCGGGAGGGGACGAACTGAAGCTTTCTTT
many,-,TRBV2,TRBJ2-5,CASNQNQETQYF,TGTGCCAGCAACCAAAACCAAGAGACCCAGTACTTC
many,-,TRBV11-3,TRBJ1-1,CASSPRTETTEAFF,TGTGCCAGCAGCCCTAGGACAGAAACCACTGAAGCTTTCTTT
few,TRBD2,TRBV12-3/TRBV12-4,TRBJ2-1,CASSLSSGGASEQFF,TGTGCCAGCAGTTTGTCTAGCGGGGGGGCCAGTGAGCAGTTCTTC
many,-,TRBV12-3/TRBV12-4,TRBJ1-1,CASSLEAGRNTEAFF,TGTGCCAGCAGTTTAGAGGCAGGACGGAACACTGAAGCTTTCTTT
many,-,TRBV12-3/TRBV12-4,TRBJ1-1,CASRLSGEGGGEAFF,TGTGCCAGCAGGTTGAGCGGGGAAGGGGGGGGAGAAGCTTTCTTT
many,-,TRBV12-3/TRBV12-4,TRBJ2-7,CASNPARGTEQYF,TGTGCCAGCAACCCGGCCAGGGGTACCGAGCAGTACTTC
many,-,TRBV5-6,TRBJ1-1,CASSLDLMNTEAFF,TGTGCCAGCAGCTTGGACCTGATGAACACTGAAGCTTTCTTT
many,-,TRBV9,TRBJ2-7,CASSVGGSSYEQYF,TGTGCCAGCAGCGTAGGTGGCAGCTCCTACGAGCAGTACTTC
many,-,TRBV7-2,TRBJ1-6,CASSPRSSYNSPLHF,TGTGCCAGCAGCCCAAGAAGCTCCTATAATTCACCCCTCCACTTT
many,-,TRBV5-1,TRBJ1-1,CASSLTQGKGTEAFF,TGCGCCAGCAGCTTGACCCAGGGGAAGGGGACTGAAGCTTTCTTT
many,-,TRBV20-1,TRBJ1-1,CSARELGQFMNTEAFF,TGCAGTGCTAGAGAACTCGGACAGTTCATGAACACTGAAGCTTTCTTT
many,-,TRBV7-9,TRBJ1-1,CASRRATEAFF,TGTGCCAGCAGGAGGGCCACTGAAGCTTTCTTT
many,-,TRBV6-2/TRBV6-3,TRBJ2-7,CASVPRKGPSDEQYF,TGTGCCAGCGTCCCGCGTAAGGGACCCTCCGACGAGCAGTACTTC
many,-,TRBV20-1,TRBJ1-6,CSARGDWDIYSPLHF,TGCAGTGCTAGGGGGGACTGGGACATTTATTCACCCCTCCACTTT
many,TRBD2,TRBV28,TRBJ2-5,CASSYARGLAGAATQETQYF,TGTGCCAGCAGTTATGCCCGCGGACTAGCGGGGGCCGCTACCCAAGAGACCCAGTACTTC
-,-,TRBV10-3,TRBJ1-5,CAISLGSSNQPQHF,TGTGCCATCAGCCTTGGAAGTAGCAATCAGCCCCAGCATTTT
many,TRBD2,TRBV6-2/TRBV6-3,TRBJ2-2,CASSGLAENTGELFF,TGTGCCAGCAGCGGACTAGCGGAGAACACCGGGGAGCTGTTTTTT
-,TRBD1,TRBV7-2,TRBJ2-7,CASSLRQGYEQCF,TGTGCCAGCAGCTTACGACAGGGTTATGAGCAGTGCTTC
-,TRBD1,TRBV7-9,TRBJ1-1,CASYVGTGNTEAFF,TGTGCCAGCTACGTCGGGACAGGGAACACTGAAGCTTTCTTT
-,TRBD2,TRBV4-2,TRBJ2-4,CASSQEELASHIKYF,TGTGCCAGCAGCCAAGAGGAACTAGCGAGCCACATTAAGTACTTC
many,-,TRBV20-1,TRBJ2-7,CSAPKGGSSYEQYF,TGCAGTGCCCCGAAGGGGGGTTCCTCCTACGAGCAGTACTTC
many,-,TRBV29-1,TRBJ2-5,CSVTSGGQETQYF,TGCAGCGTCACCTCAGGGGGGCAAGAGACCCAGTACTTC
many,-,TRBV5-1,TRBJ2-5,CASSLNAETQYF,TGCGCCAGCAGCTTAAATGCTGAGACCCAGTACTTC
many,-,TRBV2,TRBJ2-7,CASSPHFDSFFSYEQYF,TGTGCCAGCAGTCCACACTTTGACAGTTTTTTCTCCTACGAGCAGTACTTC
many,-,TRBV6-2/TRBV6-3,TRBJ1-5,CASIPGHPPNQPQHF,TGTGCCAGCATCCCGGGACACCCACCTAATCAGCCCCAGCATTTT
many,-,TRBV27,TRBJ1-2,CASSLEFAGYGYTF,TGTGCCAGCAGTTTAGAGTTCGCAGGCTATGGCTACACCTTC
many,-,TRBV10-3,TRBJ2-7,CAATGDWDEQYF,TGTGCCGCCACCGGGGATTGGGACGAGCAGTACTTC
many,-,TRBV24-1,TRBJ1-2,CATSDRSTGYYGYTF,TGTGCCACCAGTGATAGGAGTACGGGCTACTATGGCTACACCTTC
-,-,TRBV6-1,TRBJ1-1,CASSELGFLDTEAFF,TGTGCCAGCAGTGAATTAGGTTTCTTGGACACTGAAGCTTTCTTT
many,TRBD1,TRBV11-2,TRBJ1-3,CASSLGRGPNTIYF,TGTGCCAGCAGCTTAGGCAGGGGGCCGAACACCATATATTTT
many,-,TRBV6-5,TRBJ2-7,CASSYSKSGYSYEQYF,TGTGCCAGCAGTTACTCAAAATCCGGGTACTCCTACGAGCAGTACTTC
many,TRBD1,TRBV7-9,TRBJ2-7,CASSSRRDSGYEQYF,TGTGCCAGCAGCTCGAGAAGGGACAGTGGCTACGAGCAGTACTTC
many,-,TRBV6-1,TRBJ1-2,CASSEARGYDGYTF,TGTGCCAGCAGTGAAGCTAGAGGGTATGATGGCTACACCTTC
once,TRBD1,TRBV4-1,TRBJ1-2,CASSHDRGRNYGYTF,TGCGCCAGCAGCCATGACAGGGGACGGAACTATGGCTACACCTTC
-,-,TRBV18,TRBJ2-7,CASSLYNSEQYF,TGTGCCAGCTCACTCTACAACAGTGAGCAGTACTTC
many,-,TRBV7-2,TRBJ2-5,CASSSGLEETQYF,TGTGCCAGCAGCTCGGGACTGGAAGAGACCCAGTACTTC
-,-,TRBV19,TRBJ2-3,CASSIRGRDTQYF,TGTGCCAGTAGTATCAGGGGTCGAGATACGCAGTATTTT
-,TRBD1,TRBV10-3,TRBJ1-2,CAISDQQGRDGYTF,TGTGCCATCAGTGACCAACAGGGGAGGGATGGCTACACCTTC
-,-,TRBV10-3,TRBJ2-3,CAISEGGDTQYF,TGTGCCATCAGTGAAGGGGGAGATACGCAGTATTTT
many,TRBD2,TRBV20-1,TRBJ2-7,CSATPVRGGYEQYF,TGCAGTGCTACCCCCGTGCGGGGGGGCTACGAGCAGTACTTC
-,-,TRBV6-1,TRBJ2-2,CASSLRSDLTGELFF,TGTGCCAGCAGCCTTAGATCGGACCTCACCGGGGAGCTGTTTTTT
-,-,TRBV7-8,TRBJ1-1,CASSTRPGPAGNTEAFF,TGTGCCAGCAGCACCCGCCCTGGGCCGGCGGGGAACACTGAAGCTTTCTTT
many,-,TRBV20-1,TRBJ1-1,CSARDLGGTEAFF,TGCAGTGCTAGAGATCTGGGAGGTACTGAAGCTTTCTTT
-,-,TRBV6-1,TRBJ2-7,CASSVGDLKRAYEQYF,TGTGCCAGCAGTGTGGGGGACCTCAAAAGGGCCTACGAGCAGTACTTC